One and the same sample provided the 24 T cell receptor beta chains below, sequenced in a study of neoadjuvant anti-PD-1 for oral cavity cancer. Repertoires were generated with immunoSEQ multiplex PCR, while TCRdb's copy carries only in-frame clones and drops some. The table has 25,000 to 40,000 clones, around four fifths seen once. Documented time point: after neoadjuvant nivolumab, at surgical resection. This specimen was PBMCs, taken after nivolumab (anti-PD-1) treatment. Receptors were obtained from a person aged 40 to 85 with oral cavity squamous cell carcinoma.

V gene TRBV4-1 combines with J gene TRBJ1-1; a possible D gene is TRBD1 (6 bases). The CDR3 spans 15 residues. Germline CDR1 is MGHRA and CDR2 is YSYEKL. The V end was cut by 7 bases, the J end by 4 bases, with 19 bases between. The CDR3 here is CASTPRQASVTEAFF. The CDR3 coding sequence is TGCGCCAGCACACCAAGACAGGCTTCGGTCACTGAAGCTTTCTTT.

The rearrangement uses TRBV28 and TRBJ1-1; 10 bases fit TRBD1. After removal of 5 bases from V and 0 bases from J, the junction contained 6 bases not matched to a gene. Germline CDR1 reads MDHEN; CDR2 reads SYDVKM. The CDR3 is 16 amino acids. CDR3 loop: CASSMTGGYMNTEAFF. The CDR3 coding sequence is TGTGCCAGCAGTATGACAGGGGGCTACATGAACACTGAAGCTTTCTTT.

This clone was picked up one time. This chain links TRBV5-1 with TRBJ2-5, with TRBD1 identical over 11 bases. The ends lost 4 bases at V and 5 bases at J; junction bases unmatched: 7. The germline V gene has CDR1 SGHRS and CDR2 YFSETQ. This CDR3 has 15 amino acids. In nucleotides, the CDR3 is TGCGCCAGCAGCATCTGGACAGGGGGCCTTGAGACCCAGTACTTC. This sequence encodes CASSIWTGGLETQYF.

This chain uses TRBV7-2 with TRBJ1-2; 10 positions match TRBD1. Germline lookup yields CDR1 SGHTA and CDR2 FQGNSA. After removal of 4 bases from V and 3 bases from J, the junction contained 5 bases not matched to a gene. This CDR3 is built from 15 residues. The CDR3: CASSSGQGRDYGYTF. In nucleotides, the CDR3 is TGTGCCAGCAGCTCGGGACAGGGGAGGGACTATGGCTACACCTTC.

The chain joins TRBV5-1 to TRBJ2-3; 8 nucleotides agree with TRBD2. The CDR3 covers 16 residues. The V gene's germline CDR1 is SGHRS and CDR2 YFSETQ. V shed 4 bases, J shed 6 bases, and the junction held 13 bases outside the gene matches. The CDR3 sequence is CASSLGSAGGGDTQYF. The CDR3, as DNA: TGCGCCAGCAGCCTGGGATCGGCGGGGGGCGGGGATACGCAGTATTTT.

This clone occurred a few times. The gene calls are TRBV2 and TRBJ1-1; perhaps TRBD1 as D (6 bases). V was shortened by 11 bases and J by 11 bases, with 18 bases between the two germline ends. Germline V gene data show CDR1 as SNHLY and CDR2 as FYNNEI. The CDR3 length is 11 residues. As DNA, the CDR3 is TGTGCCTCCCTGGTGGCAGGGGAGGCTTTCTTT. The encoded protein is CASLVAGEAFF.

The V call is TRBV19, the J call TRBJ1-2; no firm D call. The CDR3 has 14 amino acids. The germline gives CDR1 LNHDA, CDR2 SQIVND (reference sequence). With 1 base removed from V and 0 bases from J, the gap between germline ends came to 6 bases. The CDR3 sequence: CASSIVGTNYGYTF. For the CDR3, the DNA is TGTGCCAGTAGTATAGTTGGAACTAACTATGGCTACACCTTC. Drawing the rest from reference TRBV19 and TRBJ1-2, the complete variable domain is DGGITQSPKYLFRKEGQNVTLSCEQNLNHDAMYWYRQDPGQGLRLIYYSQIVNDFQKGDIAEGYSVSREKKESFPLTVTSAQKNPTAFYLCASSIVGTNYGYTFGSGTRLTVV.

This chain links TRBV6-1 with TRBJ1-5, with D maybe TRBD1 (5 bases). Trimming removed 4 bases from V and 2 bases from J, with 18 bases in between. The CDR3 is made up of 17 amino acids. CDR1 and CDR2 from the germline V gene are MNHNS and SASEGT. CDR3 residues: CASSGPQGPWGNQPQHF. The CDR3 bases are TGTGCCAGCAGTGGGCCCCAGGGCCCCTGGGGCAATCAGCCCCAGCATTTT.

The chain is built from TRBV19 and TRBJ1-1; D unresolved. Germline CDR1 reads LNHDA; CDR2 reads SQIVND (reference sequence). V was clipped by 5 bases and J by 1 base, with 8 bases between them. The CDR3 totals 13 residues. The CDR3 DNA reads TGTGCCAGTAGTCTCCCGGGGAACACTGAAGCTTTCTTT. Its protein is CASSLPGNTEAFF.

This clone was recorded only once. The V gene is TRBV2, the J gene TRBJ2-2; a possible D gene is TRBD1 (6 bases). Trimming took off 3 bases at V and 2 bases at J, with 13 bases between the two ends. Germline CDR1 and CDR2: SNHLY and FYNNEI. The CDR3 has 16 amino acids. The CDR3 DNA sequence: TGTGCCAGCAGTGATCGTTCAGGGGCCAACACCGGGGAGCTGTTTTTT. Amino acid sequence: CASSDRSGANTGELFF. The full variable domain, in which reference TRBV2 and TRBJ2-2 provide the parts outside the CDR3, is EPEVTQTPSHQVTQMGQEVILRCVPISNHLYFYWYRQILGQKVEFLVSFYNNEISEKSEIFDDQFSVERPDGSNFTLKIRSTKLEDSAMYFCASSDRSGANTGELFFGEGSRLTVL.

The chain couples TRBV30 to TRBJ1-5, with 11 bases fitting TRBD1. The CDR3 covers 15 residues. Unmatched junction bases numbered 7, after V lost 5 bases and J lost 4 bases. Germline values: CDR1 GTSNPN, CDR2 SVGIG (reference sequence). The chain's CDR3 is CAWARTGGRNQPQHF. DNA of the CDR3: TGTGCCTGGGCCCGGACAGGGGGCAGGAATCAGCCCCAGCATTTT. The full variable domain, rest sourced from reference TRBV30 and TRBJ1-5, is SQTIHQWPATLVQPVGSPLSLECTVEGTSNPNLYWYRQAAGRGLQLLFYSVGIGQISSEVPQNLSASRPQDRQFILSSKKLLLSDSGFYLCAWARTGGRNQPQHFGDGTRLSIL.

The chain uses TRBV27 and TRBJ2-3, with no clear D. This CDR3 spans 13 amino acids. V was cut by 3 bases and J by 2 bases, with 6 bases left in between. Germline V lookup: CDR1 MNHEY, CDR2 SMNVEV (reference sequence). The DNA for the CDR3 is TGTGCCAGCAGTTTCATGCTCACAGATACGCAGTATTTT. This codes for CASSFMLTDTQYF.

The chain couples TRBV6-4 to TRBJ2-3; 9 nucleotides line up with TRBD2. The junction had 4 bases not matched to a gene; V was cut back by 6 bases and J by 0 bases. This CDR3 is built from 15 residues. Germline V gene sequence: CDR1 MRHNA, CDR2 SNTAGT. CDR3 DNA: TGTGCCAGCAGCGTAGCGGGGGAGAGCACAGATACGCAGTATTTT. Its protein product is CASSVAGESTDTQYF.

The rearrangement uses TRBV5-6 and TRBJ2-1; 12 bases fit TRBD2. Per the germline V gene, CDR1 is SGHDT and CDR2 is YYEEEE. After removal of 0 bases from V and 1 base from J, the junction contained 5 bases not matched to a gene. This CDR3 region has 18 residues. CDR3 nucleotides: TGTGCCAGCAGCTTGGACCTAGCGGGGGGGTTGTCCTACAATGAGCAGTTCTTC. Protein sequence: CASSLDLAGGLSYNEQFF.

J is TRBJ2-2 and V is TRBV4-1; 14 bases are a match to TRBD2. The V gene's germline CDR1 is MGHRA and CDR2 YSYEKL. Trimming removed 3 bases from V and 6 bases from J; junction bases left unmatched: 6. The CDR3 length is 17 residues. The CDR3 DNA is TGCGCCAGCAGCCAGGGACTAGCGGGGGAAAGGGCCGGGGAGCTGTTTTTT. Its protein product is CASSQGLAGERAGELFF.

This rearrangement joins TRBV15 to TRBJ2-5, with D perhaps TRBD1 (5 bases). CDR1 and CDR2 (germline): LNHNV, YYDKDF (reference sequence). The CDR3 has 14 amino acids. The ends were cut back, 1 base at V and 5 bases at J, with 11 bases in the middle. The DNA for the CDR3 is TGTGCCACCAGCAGAGGAAGGGGTCGGGAGACCCAGTACTTC. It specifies CATSRGRGRETQYF.

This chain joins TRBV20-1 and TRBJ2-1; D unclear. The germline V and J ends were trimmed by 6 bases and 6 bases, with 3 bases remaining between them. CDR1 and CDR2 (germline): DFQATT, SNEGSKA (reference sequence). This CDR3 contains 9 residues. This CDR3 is CSASNEQFF. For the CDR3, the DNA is TGCAGTGCCTCCAATGAGCAGTTCTTC.

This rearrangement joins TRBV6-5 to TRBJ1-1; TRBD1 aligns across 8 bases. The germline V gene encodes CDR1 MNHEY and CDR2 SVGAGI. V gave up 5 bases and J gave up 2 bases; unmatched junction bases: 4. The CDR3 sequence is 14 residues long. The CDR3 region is CASSTGTGNTEAFF. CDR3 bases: TGTGCCAGCAGTACCGGGACAGGAAACACTGAAGCTTTCTTT.

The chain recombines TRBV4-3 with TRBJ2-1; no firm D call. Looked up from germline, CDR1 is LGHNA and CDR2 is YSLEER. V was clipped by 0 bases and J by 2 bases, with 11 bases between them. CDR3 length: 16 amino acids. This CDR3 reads CASSQEAGQPYNEQFF. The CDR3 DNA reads TGCGCCAGCAGCCAAGAAGCCGGGCAGCCCTACAATGAGCAGTTCTTC.

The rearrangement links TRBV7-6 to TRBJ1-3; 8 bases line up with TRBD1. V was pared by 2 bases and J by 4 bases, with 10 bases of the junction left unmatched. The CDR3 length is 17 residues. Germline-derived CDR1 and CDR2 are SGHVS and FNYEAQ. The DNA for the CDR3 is TGTGCCAGCAGCTTAACCCACCCCACAGGGGGAGGAAACACCATATATTTT. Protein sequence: CASSLTHPTGGGNTIYF.

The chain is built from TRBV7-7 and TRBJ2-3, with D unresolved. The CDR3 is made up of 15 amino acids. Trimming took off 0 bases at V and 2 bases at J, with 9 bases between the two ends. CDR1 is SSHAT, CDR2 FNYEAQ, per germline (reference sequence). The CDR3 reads CASSLAGSNTDTQYF. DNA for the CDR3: TGTGCCAGCAGCTTAGCTGGCTCCAACACAGATACGCAGTATTTT.

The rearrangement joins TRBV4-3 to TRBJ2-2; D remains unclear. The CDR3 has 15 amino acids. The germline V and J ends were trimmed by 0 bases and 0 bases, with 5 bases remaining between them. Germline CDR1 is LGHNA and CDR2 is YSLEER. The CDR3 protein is CASSQDLTNTGELFF. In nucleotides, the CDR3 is TGCGCCAGCAGCCAAGACCTAACGAACACCGGGGAGCTGTTTTTT.

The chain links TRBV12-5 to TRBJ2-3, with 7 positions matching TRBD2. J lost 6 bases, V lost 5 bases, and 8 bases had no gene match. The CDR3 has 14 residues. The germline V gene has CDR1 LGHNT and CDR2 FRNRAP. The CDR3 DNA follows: TGTGCTAGTGGTCCGGGACTACCGGCGGATACGCAGTATTTT. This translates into CASGPGLPADTQYF.

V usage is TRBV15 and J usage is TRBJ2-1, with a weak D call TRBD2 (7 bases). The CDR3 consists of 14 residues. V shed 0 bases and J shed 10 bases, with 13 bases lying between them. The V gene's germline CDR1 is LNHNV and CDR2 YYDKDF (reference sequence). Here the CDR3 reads CATSRDGGGREQFF. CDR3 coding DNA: TGTGCCACCAGCAGAGATGGCGGGGGCCGAGAGCAGTTCTTC.